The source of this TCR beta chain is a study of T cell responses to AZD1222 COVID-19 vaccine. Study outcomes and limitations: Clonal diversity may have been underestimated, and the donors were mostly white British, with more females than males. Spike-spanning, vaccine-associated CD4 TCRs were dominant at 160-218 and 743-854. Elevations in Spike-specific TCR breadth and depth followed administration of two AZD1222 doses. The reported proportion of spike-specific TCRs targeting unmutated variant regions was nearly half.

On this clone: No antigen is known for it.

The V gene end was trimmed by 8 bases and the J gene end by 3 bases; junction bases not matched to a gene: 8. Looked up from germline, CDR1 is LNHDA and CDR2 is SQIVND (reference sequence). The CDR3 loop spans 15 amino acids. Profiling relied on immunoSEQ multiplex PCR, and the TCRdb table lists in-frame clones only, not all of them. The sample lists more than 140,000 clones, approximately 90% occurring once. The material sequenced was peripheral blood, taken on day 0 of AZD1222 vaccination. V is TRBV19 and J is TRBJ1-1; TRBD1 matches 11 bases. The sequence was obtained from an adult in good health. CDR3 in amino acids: CASGDPGQGDTEAFF. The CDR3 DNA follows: TGTGCCAGTGGAGATCCGGGACAGGGGGACACTGAAGCTTTCTTT.